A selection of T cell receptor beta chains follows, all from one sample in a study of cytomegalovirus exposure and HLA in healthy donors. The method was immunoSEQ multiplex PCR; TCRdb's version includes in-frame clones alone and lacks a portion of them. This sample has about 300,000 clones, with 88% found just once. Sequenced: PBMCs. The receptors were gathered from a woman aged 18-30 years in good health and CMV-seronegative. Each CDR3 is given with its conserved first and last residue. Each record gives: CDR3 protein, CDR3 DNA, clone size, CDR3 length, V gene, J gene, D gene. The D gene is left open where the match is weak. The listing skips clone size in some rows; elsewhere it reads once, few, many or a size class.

CDR3aa: CASSYGGGTEAFF
CDR3nt: TGTGCCAGCAGTTACGGGGGGGGTACTGAAGCTTTCTTT
abundance: -
len: 13
v_gene: TRBV6-6
j_gene: TRBJ1-1
d_gene: -

CDR3aa: CASSFSGRTGELFF
CDR3nt: TGTGCCAGCAGCTTTAGCGGGAGGACCGGGGAGCTGTTTTTT
abundance: -
len: 14
v_gene: TRBV14
j_gene: TRBJ2-2
d_gene: TRBD2

CDR3aa: CSATSTDTQYF
CDR3nt: TGCAGTGCAACTAGCACAGATACGCAGTATTTT
abundance: -
len: 11
v_gene: TRBV20-1
j_gene: TRBJ2-3
d_gene: -

CDR3aa: CASRPDRDYGYTF
CDR3nt: TGTGCCAGCCGACCGGACAGGGACTATGGCTACACCTTC
abundance: -
len: 13
v_gene: TRBV28
j_gene: TRBJ1-2
d_gene: TRBD1

CDR3aa: CASSPDRGAGGYTF
CDR3nt: TGTGCCAGCAGCCCTGACAGGGGCGCGGGTGGCTACACCTTC
abundance: -
len: 14
v_gene: TRBV5-6
j_gene: TRBJ1-2
d_gene: TRBD1

CDR3aa: CASSDSIRGFGEGGNTIYF
CDR3nt: TGTGCCAGCAGTGACTCGATCCGTGGATTTGGGGAGGGCGGAAACACCATATATTTT
abundance: -
len: 19
v_gene: TRBV6-4
j_gene: TRBJ1-3
d_gene: -

CDR3aa: CASSFRGGGYNEQFF
CDR3nt: TGTGCCAGCAGCTTTAGAGGTGGGGGGTACAATGAGCAGTTCTTC
abundance: -
len: 15
v_gene: TRBV7-8
j_gene: TRBJ2-1
d_gene: -

CDR3aa: CASSPDRGTYEQYF
CDR3nt: TGTGCCAGCAGCCCGGACAGGGGGACCTACGAGCAGTACTTC
abundance: -
len: 14
v_gene: TRBV14
j_gene: TRBJ2-7
d_gene: TRBD1

CDR3aa: CASRAGGIYF
CDR3nt: TGTGCCAGCAGGGCGGGGGGCATATATTTT
abundance: few
len: 10
v_gene: TRBV2
j_gene: TRBJ1-3
d_gene: -

CDR3aa: CASSTGQGKGEKLFF
CDR3nt: TGCGCCAGCAGCACCGGACAGGGTAAAGGTGAAAAACTGTTTTTT
abundance: -
len: 15
v_gene: TRBV5-1
j_gene: TRBJ1-4
d_gene: TRBD1

CDR3aa: CASSSRQGTDTQYF
CDR3nt: TGCGCCAGCAGCTCCAGACAGGGCACAGATACGCAGTATTTT
abundance: -
len: 14
v_gene: TRBV4-1
j_gene: TRBJ2-3
d_gene: -

CDR3aa: CASKTTSGAYEQYF
CDR3nt: TGTGCCAGCAAGACGACTAGCGGGGCCTACGAGCAGTACTTC
abundance: -
len: 14
v_gene: TRBV6-5
j_gene: TRBJ2-7
d_gene: TRBD2

CDR3aa: CASQRRGTGGKETQYF
CDR3nt: TGTGCCAGCCAGAGACGCGGGACAGGGGGTAAGGAGACCCAGTACTTC
abundance: -
len: 16
v_gene: TRBV19
j_gene: TRBJ2-5
d_gene: TRBD1

CDR3aa: CASTGTSYEQYF
CDR3nt: TGTGCCAGCACAGGTACCTCCTACGAGCAGTACTTC
abundance: -
len: 12
v_gene: TRBV2
j_gene: TRBJ2-7
d_gene: -

CDR3aa: CASSTGGGQGSPLHF
CDR3nt: TGTGCCAGCAGCACTGGTGGCGGTCAAGGTTCACCCCTCCACTTT
abundance: -
len: 15
v_gene: TRBV11-1
j_gene: TRBJ1-6
d_gene: -

CDR3aa: CASSLGPQGRASWALHF
CDR3nt: TGTGCCAGCAGCTTGGGTCCCCAGGGAAGGGCTTCTTGGGCCCTCCACTTT
abundance: -
len: 17
v_gene: TRBV5-6
j_gene: TRBJ1-6
d_gene: -

CDR3aa: CASSFLSRDVTQYF
CDR3nt: TGTGCCAGCAGTTTTCTCAGCCGGGATGTTACGCAGTATTTT
abundance: -
len: 14
v_gene: TRBV28
j_gene: TRBJ2-3
d_gene: -

CDR3aa: CASSYDRVGYNEQFF
CDR3nt: TGTGCCAGCAGTTACGACAGGGTGGGGTACAATGAGCAGTTCTTC
abundance: -
len: 15
v_gene: TRBV6-5
j_gene: TRBJ2-1
d_gene: TRBD1

CDR3aa: CASSPSWATEAFF
CDR3nt: TGTGCCAGCAGCCCCAGTTGGGCCACTGAAGCTTTCTTT
abundance: -
len: 13
v_gene: TRBV7-8
j_gene: TRBJ1-1
d_gene: -

CDR3aa: CARSQGLRGQFNEKLFF
CDR3nt: TGTGCCAGAAGCCAGGGTTTGAGGGGACAGTTTAATGAAAAACTGTTTTTT
abundance: -
len: 17
v_gene: TRBV5-3
j_gene: TRBJ1-4
d_gene: TRBD1

CDR3aa: CASSSLDRGYTGELFF
CDR3nt: TGTGCCAGCAGTTCCTTGGACAGGGGATATACCGGGGAGCTGTTTTTT
abundance: -
len: 16
v_gene: TRBV27
j_gene: TRBJ2-2
d_gene: TRBD1

CDR3aa: CASSQVAGKIPDTQYF
CDR3nt: TGCGCCAGCAGCCAAGTAGCGGGTAAAATTCCAGATACGCAGTATTTT
abundance: -
len: 16
v_gene: TRBV4-1
j_gene: TRBJ2-3
d_gene: TRBD2

CDR3aa: CASSPVQGNTIYF
CDR3nt: TGCGCCAGCAGCCCAGTACAGGGAAACACCATATATTTT
abundance: once
len: 13
v_gene: TRBV5-1
j_gene: TRBJ1-3
d_gene: -

CDR3aa: CASNEIQSSTDTQYF
CDR3nt: TGTGCCAGCAACGAGATACAGAGTAGCACAGATACGCAGTATTTT
abundance: once
len: 15
v_gene: TRBV2
j_gene: TRBJ2-3
d_gene: -

CDR3aa: CATSGTSGSFDTQYF
CDR3nt: TGTGCCACCAGCGGGACTAGCGGGAGTTTCGATACGCAGTATTTT
abundance: -
len: 15
v_gene: TRBV15
j_gene: TRBJ2-3
d_gene: TRBD2

CDR3aa: CASSKGIGTDTQYF
CDR3nt: TGCGCCAGCAGTAAGGGGATCGGCACAGATACGCAGTATTTT
abundance: -
len: 14
v_gene: TRBV5-1
j_gene: TRBJ2-3
d_gene: -

CDR3aa: CASSEAGAQYNQPQHF
CDR3nt: TGTGCCAGCAGTGAAGCGGGGGCGCAGTACAATCAGCCCCAGCATTTT
abundance: -
len: 16
v_gene: TRBV6-1
j_gene: TRBJ1-5
d_gene: -

CDR3aa: CASSENPPLAGAYEQYF
CDR3nt: TGTGCCAGCAGTGAGAACCCCCCACTAGCGGGAGCATACGAGCAGTACTTC
abundance: once
len: 17
v_gene: TRBV25-1
j_gene: TRBJ2-7
d_gene: TRBD2

CDR3aa: CASSPLESGEQFF
CDR3nt: TGTGCCAGCTCGCCTTTAGAAAGCGGCGAGCAGTTCTTC
abundance: -
len: 13
v_gene: TRBV18
j_gene: TRBJ2-1
d_gene: -

CDR3aa: CASSRRIILETQYF
CDR3nt: TGTGCCAGCAGCCGGCGGATAATTCTCGAGACCCAGTACTTC
abundance: once
len: 14
v_gene: TRBV11-1
j_gene: TRBJ2-5
d_gene: -

CDR3aa: CASSHGGFYGYTF
CDR3nt: TGTGCCAGCAGCCACGGAGGATTCTATGGCTACACCTTC
abundance: -
len: 13
v_gene: TRBV14
j_gene: TRBJ1-2
d_gene: -

CDR3aa: CASRGGSRDTEAFF
CDR3nt: TGTGCCAGCAGGGGGGGGAGCCGGGACACTGAAGCTTTCTTT
abundance: -
len: 14
v_gene: TRBV6-1
j_gene: TRBJ1-1
d_gene: -

CDR3aa: CASSIGLAVAETQYF
CDR3nt: TGTGCCAGCAGTATAGGGCTAGCGGTGGCAGAGACCCAGTACTTC
abundance: -
len: 15
v_gene: TRBV6-6
j_gene: TRBJ2-5
d_gene: TRBD2

CDR3aa: CASSLLGQNYNEQFF
CDR3nt: TGTGCCAGCAGCTTATTGGGACAGAACTACAATGAGCAGTTCTTC
abundance: -
len: 15
v_gene: TRBV11-2
j_gene: TRBJ2-1
d_gene: TRBD1

CDR3aa: CASSHRVGGGVNYGYTF
CDR3nt: TGCGCCAGCAGCCATCGGGTAGGAGGGGGGGTCAACTATGGCTACACCTTC
abundance: once
len: 17
v_gene: TRBV4-3
j_gene: TRBJ1-2
d_gene: -